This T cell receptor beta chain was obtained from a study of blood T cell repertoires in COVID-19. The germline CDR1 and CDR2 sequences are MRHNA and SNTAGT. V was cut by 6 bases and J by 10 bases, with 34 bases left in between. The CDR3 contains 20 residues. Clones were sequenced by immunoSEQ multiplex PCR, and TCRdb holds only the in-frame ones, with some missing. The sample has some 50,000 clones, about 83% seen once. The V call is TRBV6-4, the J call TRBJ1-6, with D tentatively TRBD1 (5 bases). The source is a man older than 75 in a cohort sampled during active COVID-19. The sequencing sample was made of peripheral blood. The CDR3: CASSITRFRDNHQGQSPLHF. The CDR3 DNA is TGTGCCAGCAGCATTACTCGATTCAGAGACAATCACCAAGGACAATCACCCCTCCACTTT.